The 20 T cell receptor beta chains presented below share a single source sample, sequenced in a study of vaccination and CD4 T cells after COVID-19. Their antigens are not known. Sample treatment: roughly ten-day PBMC culture with coronavirus spike peptide pools or control peptides (ViraFEST assay). Sequence data for DNA of cultured CD4+ T cells were generated by the Oncomine TCR Beta short-read assay. TCRdb reanalysed the PCR reads using MiXCR and keeps one entry per CDR3 protein. The sample has about 19,000 distinct CDR3 sequences; less than 65% are singletons. The sample taken for sequencing was CD4+ T cells from blood, cultured in vitro. The receptors here all came from a human donor who had recovered from COVID-19.

CDR3 sequence (DNA): TGTGCCTGGGATCCGGGGACAGGGTTAAGGGCTTTCTTT. Its protein product is CAWDPGTGLRAFF. The chain carries TRBV30 and TRBJ1-1; 9 nucleotides agree with TRBD1. The CDR3 has 13 amino acids. Trimming cost V 5 bases and J 11 bases; bases outside gene matches: 12. Germline V gene lookup returns CDR1 GTSNPN and CDR2 SVGIG (reference sequence).

The gene calls are TRBV7-2 and TRBJ1-2; TRBD1 aligns across 7 bases. The CDR3 has 13 residues. V lost 5 bases to trimming and J lost 11 bases; unmatched junction nucleotides: 11. CDR1 is SGHTA, CDR2 FQGNSA, per germline. The CDR3: CASSLWTGYVYTF. The DNA for the CDR3 is TGTGCCAGCAGCCTCTGGACAGGCTATGTGTACACCTTC.

This chain connects TRBV6-5 to TRBJ1-2, with D possibly matching TRBD1 (5 bases). Trimming shortened V by 0 bases and J by 8 bases, and 10 bases separated the two germline ends. Looked up from germline, CDR1 is MNHEY and CDR2 is SVGAGI. The CDR3 has 13 residues. The DNA of the CDR3 is TGTGCCAGCAGTTACTCTAGGCAGGGAGGCTACACCTTC. This gives the protein CASSYSRQGGYTF.

This clonotype was seen only a few times. V usage is TRBV27 and J usage is TRBJ2-5; TRBD2 agrees at 8 bases. The V gene's germline CDR1 is MNHEY and CDR2 SMNVEV (reference sequence). CDR3 length: 13 amino acids. V was clipped by 6 bases and J by 5 bases; unmatched bases: 5. The CDR3 loop reads CASSQRERETQYF. CDR3 nucleotide sequence: TGTGCCAGCAGCCAGCGGGAGAGGGAGACCCAGTACTTC.

The rearrangement uses TRBV11-3 and TRBJ2-1; 9 bases match TRBD2. The V segment lost 5 bases and the J segment 4 bases; nucleotides outside the gene matches: 12. This CDR3 comprises 17 residues. The germline V gene encodes CDR1 SGHNT and CDR2 YENEEA. The CDR3: CASSPRLAEKIYNEQFF. The DNA for the CDR3 is TGTGCCAGCAGCCCAAGACTAGCGGAGAAGATATACAATGAGCAGTTCTTC.

The rearrangement joins TRBV11-3 to TRBJ1-1; 8 bases fit TRBD1. Germline lookup yields CDR1 SGHNT and CDR2 YENEEA. Trimming at V came to 5 bases and at J to 4 bases, leaving 6 bases not matched to a gene. This CDR3 contains 14 residues. The CDR3 coding sequence is TGTGCCAGCAGCATTGACAGGGGTTTCACTGAAGCTTTCTTT. As protein: CASSIDRGFTEAFF.

The gene calls are TRBV2 and TRBJ1-5; 10 bases agree with TRBD1. Germline assignment: CDR1 SNHLY and CDR2 FYNNEI. The CDR3 contains 15 residues. Trimming removed 4 bases from V and 8 bases from J; junction bases left unmatched: 8. The CDR3 spells CASSGQGAAVEPQHF. CDR3 DNA: TGTGCCAGCAGTGGACAGGGGGCCGCGGTGGAGCCCCAGCATTTT. The whole variable domain, filled in from reference TRBV2 and TRBJ1-5, reads EPEVTQTPSHQVTQMGQEVILRCVPISNHLYFYWYRQILGQKVEFLVSFYNNEISEKSEIFDDQFSVERPDGSNFTLKIRSTKLEDSAMYFCASSGQGAAVEPQHFGDGTRLSIL.

The rearrangement joins TRBV7-9 to TRBJ2-3, with D perhaps matching TRBD1 (6 bases). CDR3 size: 15 residues. Trimming stripped 2 bases from V and 8 bases from J, with 17 bases between. The germline CDR1 and CDR2 sequences are SEHNR and FQNEAQ (reference sequence). The CDR3 region has the DNA TGTGCCAGCAGCTTACCCGCAGGGGTGAGAGGTACGCAGTATTTT. Translating gives CASSLPAGVRGTQYF.

In this sample, this clonotype turned up a few times. The V gene is TRBV20-1, the J gene TRBJ1-1, with D unclear. Germline values: CDR1 DFQATT, CDR2 SNEGSKA (reference sequence). The CDR3 sequence is 12 residues long. Deletions cut 0 bases from V and 4 bases from J, with 6 bases between. CDR3 protein: CSAREPGTEAFF. The CDR3 DNA follows: TGCAGTGCTAGAGAGCCAGGCACTGAAGCTTTCTTT.

The chain uses TRBV19 and TRBJ1-3; TRBD1 aligns across 9 bases. CDR3 length: 14 amino acids. Germline V lookup: CDR1 LNHDA, CDR2 SQIVND (reference sequence). With 5 bases clipped from V and 4 bases from J, the junction kept 3 bases outside the gene matches. This CDR3 reads CASSWTGDGNTIYF. Here the CDR3 DNA reads TGTGCCAGTAGTTGGACAGGGGACGGAAACACCATATATTTT.

This clonotype was counted a few times. CDR3 protein: CATALANYEQYF. The CDR3 DNA reads as TGCGCCACTGCTCTGGCGAACTACGAGCAGTACTTC. This chain links TRBV10-2 with TRBJ2-7; the D is unclear. V lost 10 bases, J lost 3 bases, and 13 bases lay in between. This CDR3 comprises 12 residues. Germline values: CDR1 WSHSY, CDR2 SAAADI.

This clonotype was detected a few times. The rearrangement uses TRBV24-1 and TRBJ1-1, with D perhaps matching TRBD1 (5 bases). The CDR3 has 12 residues. Germline-derived CDR1 and CDR2 are KGHDR and SFDVKD. V lost 7 bases and J lost 4, with 9 bases in between. The CDR3 loop reads CATRGVSTEAFF. Written as DNA, the CDR3 is TGTGCCACCAGGGGGGTAAGCACTGAAGCTTTCTTT.

The CDR3 nucleotides are TGCAGTGCTATCAAGGACCAAGCTAGTACAGATACGCAGTATTTT. It specifies CSAIKDQASTDTQYF. V and J are TRBV20-1 and TRBJ2-3; D uncertain. This CDR3 spans 15 amino acids. The V end lost 4 bases, the J end lost 3 bases, and 17 bases lay between the germline ends. Germline assignment: CDR1 DFQATT and CDR2 SNEGSKA (reference sequence).

The gene calls are TRBV19 and TRBJ2-7, with 12 positions matching TRBD2. CDR1 is LNHDA and CDR2 is SQIVND in the germline V gene (reference sequence). With V trimmed by 6 bases and J by 4 bases, 4 bases remained unmatched. This CDR3 comprises 14 residues. CDR3 sequence (DNA): TGTGCCAGTAGCCTAGCGGGAGGGCCATACGAGCAGTACTTC. It translates to CASSLAGGPYEQYF.

In its sample, this clonotype was seen a few times. The chain uses TRBV20-1 and TRBJ2-5; D unresolved. V was trimmed by 5 bases and J by 1 base, leaving 14 bases between them. Per germline, CDR1 DFQATT and CDR2 SNEGSKA (reference sequence). CDR3 size: 14 residues. This CDR3 is CSASSRYFQETQYF. CDR3 DNA: TGCAGTGCTTCCTCCAGGTATTTCCAAGAGACCCAGTACTTC.

This chain links TRBV7-2 with TRBJ1-5; tentative D call: TRBD1 (5 bases). CDR1 and CDR2 from the germline V gene are SGHTA and FQGNSA. V was cut by 3 bases and J by 5 bases, with 11 bases left in between. CDR3 size: 14 residues. The CDR3 nucleotides are TGTGCCAGCAGCTTCCCTGGGGGGGATCAGCCCCAGCATTTT. Amino acids: CASSFPGGDQPQHF.

This clonotype occurred once. The rearrangement links TRBV2 to TRBJ2-3, with D unresolved. V lost 4 bases and J lost 6, with 8 bases in between. CDR3 size: 12 residues. The germline gives CDR1 SNHLY, CDR2 FYNNEI. The CDR3 sequence: CASSVNSDTQYF. For the CDR3, the DNA is TGTGCCAGCAGTGTTAACTCGGATACGCAGTATTTT. Full variable domain (missing parts from reference TRBV2 and TRBJ2-3): EPEVTQTPSHQVTQMGQEVILRCVPISNHLYFYWYRQILGQKVEFLVSFYNNEISEKSEIFDDQFSVERPDGSNFTLKIRSTKLEDSAMYFCASSVNSDTQYFGPGTRLTVL.

The V and J genes are TRBV7-9 and TRBJ1-1; possible D gene TRBD1, 6 bases. The CDR3 has 14 residues. Germline V gene sequence: CDR1 SEHNR, CDR2 FQNEAQ (reference sequence). Trimming removed 4 bases from V and 2 bases from J, with 11 bases in between. The CDR3 reads CASSSRDTNTEAFF. The CDR3 DNA follows: TGTGCCAGCAGCTCAAGGGACACCAACACTGAAGCTTTCTTT.

The chain employs TRBV20-1 and TRBJ2-1; 8 positions match TRBD2. The CDR3 has 13 residues. Germline trimming cut 2 bases from V and 6 bases from J; bases unmatched to any gene: 3. Germline V gives CDR1 DFQATT, CDR2 SNEGSKA (reference sequence). The CDR3 region has the DNA TGCAGTGCTAGACTAGCGGGCGGCAATGAGCAGTTCTTC. Its translation is CSARLAGGNEQFF.

This clonotype was counted a few times. The chain couples TRBV20-1 to TRBJ1-6; the D is unclear. Germline loops: CDR1 DFQATT, CDR2 SNEGSKA (reference sequence). The V gene lost 3 bases and the J gene lost 8 bases, with 14 bases spanning the gap. The CDR3 runs to 14 residues. The CDR3 loop reads CSASFTHPDSPLHF. The CDR3 DNA follows: TGCAGTGCTAGTTTCACCCACCCTGATTCACCCCTCCACTTT.